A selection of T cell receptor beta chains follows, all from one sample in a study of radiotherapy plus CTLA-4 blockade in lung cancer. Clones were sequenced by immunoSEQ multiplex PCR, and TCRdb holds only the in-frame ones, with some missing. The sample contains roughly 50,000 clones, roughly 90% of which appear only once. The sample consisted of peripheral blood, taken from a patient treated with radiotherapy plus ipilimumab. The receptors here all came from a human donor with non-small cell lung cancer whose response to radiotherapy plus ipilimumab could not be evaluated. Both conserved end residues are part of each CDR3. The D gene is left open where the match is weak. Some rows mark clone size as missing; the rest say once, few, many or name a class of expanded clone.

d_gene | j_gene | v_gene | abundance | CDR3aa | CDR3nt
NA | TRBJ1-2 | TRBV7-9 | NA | CASSLVRNYGYTF | TGTGCCAGCAGCTTAGTTAGAAACTATGGCTACACCTTC
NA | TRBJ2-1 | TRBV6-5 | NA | CASSYESLALTNEQFF | TGTGCCAGCAGTTACGAGTCCTTAGCGTTAACCAATGAGCAGTTCTTC
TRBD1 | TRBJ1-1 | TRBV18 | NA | CASSPLAGQGFNEAFF | TGTGCCAGCTCACCACTGGCCGGACAGGGGTTCAATGAAGCTTTCTTT
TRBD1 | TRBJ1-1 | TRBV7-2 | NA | CASSIRDSLNTEAFF | TGTGCCAGCAGCATCCGGGACAGCCTGAACACTGAAGCTTTCTTT
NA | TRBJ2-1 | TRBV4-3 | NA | CASSQDSRGAKGGEQFF | TGCGCCAGCAGCCAAGATAGCCGGGGGGCGAAGGGTGGTGAGCAGTTCTTC
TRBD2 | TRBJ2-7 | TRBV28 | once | CASSSRGETAYEQYF | TGTGCCAGCAGTTCGCGGGGGGAGACGGCCTACGAGCAGTACTTC
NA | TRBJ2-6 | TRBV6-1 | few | CASSEGGAGANVLTF | TGTGCCAGCAGTGAAGGGGGGGCTGGGGCCAACGTCCTGACTTTC
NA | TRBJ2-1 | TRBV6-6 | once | CASGRDQRVGEQFF | TGTGCCAGCGGCAGGGACCAGCGGGTAGGGGAGCAGTTCTTC
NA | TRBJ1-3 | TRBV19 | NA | CASSLWDTAGNTIYF | TGTGCCAGTAGTCTATGGGACACCGCTGGAAACACCATATATTTT
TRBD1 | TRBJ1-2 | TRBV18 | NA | CASSPQFGTGSSGYTF | TGTGCCAGCTCACCCCAATTCGGGACAGGTAGCTCTGGCTACACCTTC
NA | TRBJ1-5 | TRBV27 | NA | CASSFGGNQPQHF | TGTGCCAGCAGTTTCGGAGGCAATCAGCCCCAGCATTTT
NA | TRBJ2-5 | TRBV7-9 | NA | CASSPTPYRETQYF | TGTGCCAGCAGCCCCACCCCCTACCGAGAGACCCAGTACTTC
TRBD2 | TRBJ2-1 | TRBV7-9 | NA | CASSPWTSGLNNEQFF | TGTGCCAGCAGCCCCTGGACTAGCGGGCTGAACAATGAGCAGTTCTTC
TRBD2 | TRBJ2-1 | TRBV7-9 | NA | CASSPPGLAGYNEQFF | TGTGCCAGCAGCCCTCCAGGACTAGCGGGGTATAATGAGCAGTTCTTC
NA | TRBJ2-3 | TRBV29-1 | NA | CSVVASLSDTQYF | TGCAGCGTTGTTGCTAGTTTATCGGATACGCAGTATTTT
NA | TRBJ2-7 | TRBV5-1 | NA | CASSSSGNYYEQYF | TGCGCCAGCAGCTCCTCCGGGAATTACTACGAGCAGTACTTC
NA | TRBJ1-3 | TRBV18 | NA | CASSPSGANSGNTIYF | TGTGCCAGCTCACCGTCAGGGGCGAACTCTGGAAACACCATATATTTT
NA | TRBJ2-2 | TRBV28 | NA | CASRGNTGELFF | TGTGCCTCTCGCGGAAACACCGGGGAGCTGTTTTTT
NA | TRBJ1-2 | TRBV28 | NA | CASSLNYGYTF | TGTGCCAGCAGTCTGAACTATGGCTACACCTTC